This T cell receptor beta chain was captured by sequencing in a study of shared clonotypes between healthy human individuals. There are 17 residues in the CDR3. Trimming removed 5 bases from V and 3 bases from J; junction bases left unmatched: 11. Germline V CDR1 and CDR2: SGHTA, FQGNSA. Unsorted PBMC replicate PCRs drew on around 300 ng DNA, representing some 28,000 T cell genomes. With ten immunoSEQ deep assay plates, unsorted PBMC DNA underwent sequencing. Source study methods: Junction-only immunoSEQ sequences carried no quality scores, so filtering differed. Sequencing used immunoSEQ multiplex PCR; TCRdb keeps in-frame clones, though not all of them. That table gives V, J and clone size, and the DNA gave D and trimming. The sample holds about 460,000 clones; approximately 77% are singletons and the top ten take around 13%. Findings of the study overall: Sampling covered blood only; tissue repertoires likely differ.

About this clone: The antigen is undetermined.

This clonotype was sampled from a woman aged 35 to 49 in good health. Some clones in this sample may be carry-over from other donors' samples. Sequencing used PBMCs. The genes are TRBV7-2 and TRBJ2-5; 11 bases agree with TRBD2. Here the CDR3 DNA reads TGTGCCAGCAGCCCCCCCCGGACTAGCGGGCTGGAAGAGACCCAGTACTTC. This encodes CASSPPRTSGLEETQYF.